A selection of T cell receptor beta chains follows, all from one sample in a study of blood T cells in healthy people across ages. MiXCR, applied by TCRdb to the 5' RACE reads, yields one record per CDR3 protein. The sample consists of 600,000 to 900,000 distinct CDR3 sequences, 25% to 30% of them appearing once. The sample was also reused in another study, on T cells of mothers and their children.

The sequenced material came from blood. The receptors originated from a boy aged 10-17 years in good health. Both conserved end residues are part of each CDR3. The order of the fields is J gene, CDR3 length, V gene, D gene, clone size, CDR3 DNA, CDR3 protein. D genes are given only for firm matches. Clone size is given for some rows only: seen once, a few or many times, or a class if the clone is expanded.

>TRBJ2-1|14|TRBV29-1|-|few
TGCAGCGTTGAAGATGTGGGCTTTCGCAATGAGCAGTTCTTC
CSVEDVGFRNEQFF
>TRBJ1-1|16|TRBV15|TRBD1|-
TGTGCCACCAGTCCACAGGGGTCCTTCCCCGGCACTGAAGCTTTCTTT
CATSPQGSFPGTEAFF
>TRBJ2-7|18|TRBV21-1|-|-
TGTGCCAGCAGCAAAGCCGAGAGACTAGCGGGGGGGCCCTACGAGCAGTACTTC
CASSKAERLAGGPYEQYF
>TRBJ1-3|16|TRBV6-1|-|few
TGTGCCAGCAGCCGAGGCAGTTCCCGGGATGGAAACACCATATATTTT
CASSRGSSRDGNTIYF
>TRBJ1-1|14|TRBV11-1|-|-
TGTGCCAGCAGTTCCGGGCCCAAGAGGGGCGAAGCTTTCTTT
CASSSGPKRGEAFF
>TRBJ1-2|16|TRBV5-6|-|-
TGTGCCAGCAGCTCGGCTTTGTGGACAGCTAACTATGGCTACACCTTC
CASSSALWTANYGYTF
>TRBJ2-3|12|TRBV12-3/TRBV12-4|-|-
TGTGCCAGCAACGTGAGAGCAGATGCGCAATATTTT
CASNVRADAQYF
>TRBJ2-1|14|TRBV3-1|TRBD2|-
TGTGCCAGCAGCCTACGGCCGGGAGGGAATGAGCAGTTCTTC
CASSLRPGGNEQFF
>TRBJ2-1|12|TRBV29-1|-|-
TGCAGCGCCGAAGGGGGATACGGTGAGCAGTTCTTC
CSAEGGYGEQFF
>TRBJ2-5|14|TRBV20-1|TRBD1|few
TGCAGTGCTCGTGGACAGGGTGGGACGGAGACCCAGTACTTC
CSARGQGGTETQYF
>TRBJ2-4|14|TRBV12-3/TRBV12-4|TRBD2|-
TGTGCCAGTTCGACTAGCGGGGGGGAAAACATTCAGTACTTC
CASSTSGGENIQYF
>TRBJ1-1|12|TRBV29-1|-|few
TGCAGCGTTGAAGCGGAGAACACTGAAGCTTTCTTT
CSVEAENTEAFF
>TRBJ1-2|16|TRBV6-6|TRBD1|few
TGTGCCAGCAGTTACGTCAAGGGACAGGGTAGCTATGGCTACACCTTC
CASSYVKGQGSYGYTF
>TRBJ2-1|14|TRBV20-1|-|-
TGCAGTGCCCGCGGGGTGGGGGTCTACAATGAGCAGTTCTTC
CSARGVGVYNEQFF
>TRBJ2-7|14|TRBV3-1|-|-
TGTGCCAGCAGCGCCATGGGCCCACCGAGGGAGCAGTACTTC
CASSAMGPPREQYF
>TRBJ2-3|14|TRBV20-1|-|-
TGCAGTGCACCCGAACCTCCTGGCACAGATACGCAGTATTTT
CSAPEPPGTDTQYF
>TRBJ2-1|17|TRBV7-7|TRBD2|-
TGTGCCAGCAGCTTAGCACCGGGACTAGCGGGGGGCAATGAGCAGTTCTTC
CASSLAPGLAGGNEQFF
>TRBJ2-1|11|TRBV20-1|-|few
TGCAGTTCCCTATCTGGGAATGAGCAGTTCTTC
CSSLSGNEQFF
>TRBJ2-3|14|TRBV10-3|TRBD2|-
TGTGCCATCCATAGCGGGGGGGGCACAGATACGCAGTATTTT
CAIHSGGGTDTQYF
>TRBJ1-5|15|TRBV29-1|-|few
TGCAGCGTTTCCCTGGGCGTCTATAGCAATCAGCCCCAGCATTTT
CSVSLGVYSNQPQHF
>TRBJ1-4|14|TRBV11-2|-|few
TGTGCCAGCAACCCCTCGGCAGAGGGTGAAAAACTGTTTTTT
CASNPSAEGEKLFF
>TRBJ1-2|14|TRBV19|-|-
TGTGCCAGTAGTATCATGACGTCGGAGGATGGCTACACCTTC
CASSIMTSEDGYTF
>TRBJ2-3|15|TRBV10-3|TRBD2|few
TGTGCCATCAGCCTACTAGCGGGGGACACAGATACGCAGTATTTT
CAISLLAGDTDTQYF
>TRBJ1-2|10|TRBV29-1|-|-
TGCAGCGCGGAGGGAGGCGGCTACACCTTC
CSAEGGGYTF
>TRBJ2-5|14|TRBV7-9|TRBD1|-
TGTGCCAGCCAGGGGGCTCACGGAGCTCGGGAGCAGTACTTC
CASQGAHGAREQYF
>TRBJ2-1|15|TRBV2|TRBD2|few
TGTGCCAGCAGCGAACTAGCGGGGGGGAGAAATGAGCAGTTCTTC
CASSELAGGRNEQFF
>TRBJ2-7|14|TRBV13|-|few
TGTGCCAGCAGCCCCAGGGCCTCTCCCTACGAGCAGTACTTC
CASSPRASPYEQYF
>TRBJ2-5|15|TRBV20-1|-|few
TGCAGTGCTAGAGACCCCGGACGCCTCGAAGAGACCCAGTACTTC
CSARDPGRLEETQYF
>TRBJ1-2|10|TRBV7-9|-|-
TGTGCCAGCAGCTTAGTTGGCTACACCTTC
CASSLVGYTF